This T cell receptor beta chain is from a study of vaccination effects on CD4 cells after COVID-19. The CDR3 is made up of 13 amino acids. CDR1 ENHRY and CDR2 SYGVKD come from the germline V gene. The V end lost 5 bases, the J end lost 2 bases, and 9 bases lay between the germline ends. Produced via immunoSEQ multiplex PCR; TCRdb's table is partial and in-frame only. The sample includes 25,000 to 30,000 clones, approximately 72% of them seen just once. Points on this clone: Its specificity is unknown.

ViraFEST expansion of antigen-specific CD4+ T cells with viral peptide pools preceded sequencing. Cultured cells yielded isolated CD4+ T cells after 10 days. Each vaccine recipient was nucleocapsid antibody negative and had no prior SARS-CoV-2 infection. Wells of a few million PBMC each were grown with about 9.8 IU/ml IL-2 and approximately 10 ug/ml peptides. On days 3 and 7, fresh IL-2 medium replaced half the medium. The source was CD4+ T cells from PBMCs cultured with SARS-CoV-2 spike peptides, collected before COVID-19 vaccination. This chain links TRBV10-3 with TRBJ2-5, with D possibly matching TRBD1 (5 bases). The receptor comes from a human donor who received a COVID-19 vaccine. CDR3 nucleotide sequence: TGTGCCATCAGTCGGCAGGGTCAAGAGACCCAGTACTTC. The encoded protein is CAISRQGQETQYF.